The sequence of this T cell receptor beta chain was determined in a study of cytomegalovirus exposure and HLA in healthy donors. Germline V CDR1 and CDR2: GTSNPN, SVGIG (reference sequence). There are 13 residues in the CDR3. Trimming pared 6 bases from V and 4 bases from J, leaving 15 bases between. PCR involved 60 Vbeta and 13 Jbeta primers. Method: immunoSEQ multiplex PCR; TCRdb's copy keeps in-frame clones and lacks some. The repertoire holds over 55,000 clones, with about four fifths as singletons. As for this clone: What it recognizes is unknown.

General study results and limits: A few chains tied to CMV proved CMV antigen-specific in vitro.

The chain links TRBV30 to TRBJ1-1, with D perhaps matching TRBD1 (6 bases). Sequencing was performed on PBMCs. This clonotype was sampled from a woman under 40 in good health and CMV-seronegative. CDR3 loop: CACLRGAGTEAFF. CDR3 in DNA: TGTGCCTGTCTCAGGGGCGCGGGCACTGAAGCTTTCTTT.